This entry lists 25 T cell receptor beta chains sequenced from one sample in a study of blood T cell repertoires in COVID-19. Data came from immunoSEQ multiplex PCR; TCRdb stores just in-frame clones and leaves some out. The table has over 100,000 clones, 80% to 90% seen once. The sequenced sample consisted of peripheral blood. Receptor source: a human donor in a cohort sampled during active COVID-19.

The chain employs TRBV7-4 and TRBJ1-4, with D possibly TRBD1 on 6 matching bases. V lost 4 bases to trimming and J lost 5 bases, with 11 bases between them. Germline CDR1 is SGHVT and CDR2 is SQSDAQ. The CDR3 contains 14 residues. The DNA for the CDR3 is TGTGCCAGCAGCTCGGACAGCCCCAATGAAAAACTGTTTTTT. Amino acid sequence: CASSSDSPNEKLFF.

The rearrangement uses TRBV7-9 and TRBJ1-4, with 8 bases that match TRBD1. After removal of 4 bases from V and 3 bases from J, the junction contained 4 bases not matched to a gene. There are 15 residues in the CDR3. Germline V gives CDR1 SEHNR, CDR2 FQNEAQ (reference sequence). CDR3 nucleotide sequence: TGTGCCAGCAGCTGGACAGGGAGAGCTAATGAAAAACTGTTTTTT. Translated, it gives CASSWTGRANEKLFF.

The chain joins TRBV5-1 to TRBJ2-3; 7 positions agree with TRBD1. Germline loops: CDR1 SGHRS, CDR2 YFSETQ. After removal of 4 bases from V and 6 bases from J, the junction contained 8 bases not matched to a gene. This CDR3 has 14 residues. The CDR3 DNA sequence: TGCGCCAGCAGCCACCGACAGGGAATGGATACGCAGTATTTT. It encodes CASSHRQGMDTQYF.

The chain is built from TRBV5-1 and TRBJ1-2; 9 bases line up with TRBD1. The CDR3 sequence is 17 residues long. V dropped 4 bases and J dropped 4; count of bases not matched to a gene: 14. Germline V CDR1 and CDR2: SGHRS, YFSETQ. CDR3 loop: CASSIGSGTGLSYGYTF. The CDR3 nucleotides are TGCGCCAGCAGCATAGGGTCCGGGACAGGGCTGAGCTATGGCTACACCTTC.

The table lists this clone with a few counts. The chain carries TRBV19 and TRBJ1-5; 7 bases are shared with TRBD1. Germline loops: CDR1 LNHDA, CDR2 SQIVND (reference sequence). After removal of 5 bases from V and 3 bases from J, the junction contained 10 bases not matched to a gene. This CDR3 contains 16 residues. The chain's CDR3 is CASSPLGTVSNQPQHF. The CDR3 nucleotides are TGTGCCAGTAGTCCACTTGGGACAGTTTCCAATCAGCCCCAGCATTTT.

The rearrangement joins TRBV5-6 to TRBJ2-7; D not resolved. Trimming removed 4 bases from V and 1 base from J, with 12 bases in between. CDR1 and CDR2 from the germline V gene are SGHDT and YYEEEE. The CDR3 length is 14 residues. CDR3 sequence reads: CASSGNWASYEQYF. The CDR3 coding sequence is TGTGCCAGCAGCGGTAATTGGGCTTCCTACGAGCAGTACTTC.

The J gene is TRBJ2-5, the V gene TRBV28; D is perhaps TRBD2 (5 bases). The CDR3 loop spans 14 amino acids. The V end lost 3 bases, the J end lost 4 bases, and 12 bases lay between the germline ends. The V gene's germline CDR1 is MDHEN and CDR2 SYDVKM. The DNA for the CDR3 is TGTGCCAGCAGTTTGTCGGGGTTCCCAGAGACCCAGTACTTC. This translates into CASSLSGFPETQYF. Supplemented by reference TRBV28 and TRBJ2-5, the full variable domain reads DVKVTQSSRYLVKRTGEKVFLECVQDMDHENMFWYRQDPGLGLRLIYFSYDVKMKEKGDIPEGYSVSREKKERFSLILESASTNQTSMYLCASSLSGFPETQYFGPGTRLLVL.

CDR3 residues: CASSLVGAKTQYF. As DNA, the CDR3 is TGCGCCAGCAGCTTGGTGGGGGCCAAAACGCAGTATTTT. The V call is TRBV5-1, the J call TRBJ2-3, with TRBD1 as a possible D gene (6 bases). Germline V gene data show CDR1 as SGHRS and CDR2 as YFSETQ. V shed 0 bases and J shed 9 bases, with 11 bases lying between them. This CDR3 region has 13 residues. The complete variable domain, with remaining parts taken from reference TRBV5-1 and TRBJ2-3, reads KAGVTQTPRYLIKTRGQQVTLSCSPISGHRSVSWYQQTPGQGLQFLFEYFSETQRNKGNFPGRFSGRQFSNSRSEMNVSTLELGDSALYLCASSLVGAKTQYFGPGTRLTVL.

The chain links TRBV5-1 to TRBJ1-1, with unresolved D. The germline V gene has CDR1 SGHRS and CDR2 YFSETQ. The V gene lost 2 bases and the J gene lost 1 base, with 9 bases spanning the gap. The CDR3 consists of 14 residues. This CDR3 is CASSLRRQNTEAFF. Here the CDR3 DNA reads TGCGCCAGCAGCTTAAGGCGGCAGAACACTGAAGCTTTCTTT.

Many counts were recorded for this clone. V is TRBV19 and J is TRBJ1-2; D is uncertain. CDR1 is LNHDA, CDR2 SQIVND, per germline (reference sequence). V lost 7 bases, J lost 8 bases, and 17 bases lay in between. This CDR3 comprises 13 residues. The CDR3 DNA reads as TGTGCCAGTAACCCCAGCAGGATTTTGGGCTACACCTTC. Protein product: CASNPSRILGYTF.

The genes are TRBV3-1 (or the pseudogene TRBV3-2) and TRBJ1-2; 8 positions agree with TRBD1. Germline lookup yields CDR1 LGHDT and CDR2 YNNKEL (reference sequence). CDR3 length equals 15 residues. The V and J ends lost 1 base and 6 bases, in that order; junction bases with no gene match: 7. CDR3 sequence (DNA): TGTGCCAGCAGCCAAGGCTCAGGGGGCTTAGATGGCTACACCTTC. Translation: CASSQGSGGLDGYTF.

The V gene is TRBV15, the J gene TRBJ1-2, with 8 bases identical to TRBD1. CDR3 length equals 16 residues. The germline CDR1 and CDR2 sequences are LNHNV and YYDKDF (reference sequence). J was trimmed by 4 bases and V by 2 bases; bases with no gene match: 9. CDR3 sequence reads: CATSRFTGTGIYGYTF. The DNA for the CDR3 is TGTGCCACCAGCAGATTTACCGGGACAGGAATCTATGGCTACACCTTC.

This sequence joins TRBV20-1 and TRBJ1-2; D gene unclear. The CDR3 is 10 amino acids. Deletions cut 8 bases from V and 2 bases from J, with 6 bases between. Germline V lookup: CDR1 DFQATT, CDR2 SNEGSKA (reference sequence). The CDR3 DNA reads as TGCAGTATCATCAACTATGGCTACACCTTC. It translates to CSIINYGYTF.

J is TRBJ2-5 and V is TRBV20-1, with 9 bases aligning to TRBD2. Germline V gives CDR1 DFQATT, CDR2 SNEGSKA (reference sequence). The CDR3 spans 14 residues. The trim removed 3 bases at V and 4 bases at J, leaving 6 bases unmatched. This CDR3 is CSASVVSGGETQYF. CDR3 bases: TGCAGTGCTAGTGTGGTTAGCGGGGGAGAGACCCAGTACTTC.

This clone has just one count. This sequence joins TRBV10-3 and TRBJ2-1, with 9 positions matching TRBD2. This CDR3 has 13 amino acids. CDR1 and CDR2 from the germline V gene are ENHRY and SYGVKD. V gave up 2 bases and J gave up 9 bases; unmatched junction bases: 2. The CDR3 region has the DNA TGTGCCATCAGTGAGGGGACTAGCATTGAGCAGTTCTTC. Its translation: CAISEGTSIEQFF.

The chain recombines TRBV9 with TRBJ2-5, with 8 bases aligning to TRBD2. The CDR3 is made up of 14 amino acids. V was pared by 0 bases and J by 5 bases, with 3 bases of the junction left unmatched. Germline V gene lookup returns CDR1 SGDLS and CDR2 YYNGEE. The CDR3 region has the DNA TGTGCCAGCAGCGTAGTGCCGGGGGGGGAGACCCAGTACTTC. Protein sequence: CASSVVPGGETQYF.

The gene calls are TRBV6-5 and TRBJ1-1, with a possible D match to TRBD1 (5 bases). CDR1 and CDR2 from the germline V gene are MNHEY and SVGAGI. The CDR3 runs 13 residues. Trimming cost V 5 bases and J 10 bases, with 17 bases left between them. The CDR3 loop reads CASSRMGREAAFF. The CDR3 nucleotides are TGTGCCAGCAGTCGAATGGGCAGGGAGGCAGCTTTCTTT.

This chain uses TRBV6-6 with TRBJ2-7; 8 bases agree with TRBD1. CDR1 is MNHNY and CDR2 is SVGAGI in the germline V gene (reference sequence). CDR3 size: 14 residues. The V and J ends lost 6 bases and 1 base, in that order; junction bases with no gene match: 5. In DNA, the CDR3 is TGTGCCAGCAGCCCGCGGACAGGGTCCTACGAGCAGTACTTC. This codes for CASSPRTGSYEQYF.

The J gene is TRBJ2-2, the V gene TRBV4-2; 10 bases are shared with TRBD2. Per the germline V gene, CDR1 is LGHNA and CDR2 is YNFKEQ. This CDR3 spans 16 amino acids. Trimming cost V 1 base and J 6 bases; bases outside gene matches: 5. Here the CDR3 reads CASSQAAGGLAGELFF. The CDR3, as DNA: TGTGCCAGCAGCCAAGCAGCGGGGGGGCTTGCCGGGGAGCTGTTTTTT.

This clone has just a few counts. V usage is TRBV9 and J usage is TRBJ1-3; possibly TRBD1 for D (5 bases). From germline, CDR1 is SGDLS and CDR2 YYNGEE. CDR3 size: 15 residues. Trimming cost V 0 bases and J 2 bases, with 9 bases left between them. The CDR3 here is CASSVASGAGNTIYF. Written as DNA, the CDR3 is TGTGCCAGCAGCGTAGCTTCGGGGGCTGGAAACACCATATATTTT.

The CDR3 region is CAISESPPLTRGYF. Written as DNA, the CDR3 is TGTGCCATCAGTGAGTCGCCACCACTTACGAGAGGATACTTC. The V gene is TRBV10-3, the J gene TRBJ2-7; D unclear. V shed 0 bases and J shed 13 bases, with 19 bases lying between them. Germline loops: CDR1 ENHRY, CDR2 SYGVKD. This CDR3 is built from 14 residues.

This chain connects TRBV4-2 to TRBJ2-3; D ambiguous. V dropped 0 bases and J dropped 6 bases, with 19 bases sitting between them. The CDR3 contains 17 residues. The germline gives CDR1 LGHNA, CDR2 YNFKEQ. The CDR3 loop reads CASSQESVLPMRDTQYF. The DNA of the CDR3 is TGTGCCAGCAGCCAAGAATCTGTACTTCCTATGAGGGATACGCAGTATTTT.

The chain employs TRBV5-4 and TRBJ2-2, with 9 bases that match TRBD2. Germline assignment: CDR1 SGHNT and CDR2 YYREEE (reference sequence). The junction had 8 bases not matched to a gene; V was cut back by 4 bases and J by 4 bases. This CDR3 contains 16 residues. The DNA for the CDR3 is TGTGCCAGCAGCCCGCGTAGCGGGAGTATCACCGGGGAGCTGTTTTTT. The encoded protein is CASSPRSGSITGELFF.

This rearrangement joins TRBV5-8 to TRBJ1-4; 11 nucleotides align to TRBD1. V gave up 4 bases and J gave up 5 bases; unmatched junction bases: 7. Germline values: CDR1 SGHTS, CDR2 YDEGEE. This CDR3 contains 16 residues. The CDR3 sequence: CASSTGTGGGNEKLFF. For the CDR3, the DNA is TGTGCCAGCAGCACCGGGACAGGGGGTGGGAATGAAAAACTGTTTTTT.

V and J are TRBV7-9 and TRBJ2-1, with TRBD2 as a possible D gene (6 bases). Trimming shortened V by 5 bases and J by 1 base, and 15 bases separated the two germline ends. CDR3 length: 16 amino acids. Germline-derived CDR1 and CDR2 are SEHNR and FQNEAQ (reference sequence). In nucleotides, the CDR3 is TGTGCCAGCAGCCCGGGATCCGCGGGGTCCTACAATGAGCAGTTCTTC. This gives the protein CASSPGSAGSYNEQFF.